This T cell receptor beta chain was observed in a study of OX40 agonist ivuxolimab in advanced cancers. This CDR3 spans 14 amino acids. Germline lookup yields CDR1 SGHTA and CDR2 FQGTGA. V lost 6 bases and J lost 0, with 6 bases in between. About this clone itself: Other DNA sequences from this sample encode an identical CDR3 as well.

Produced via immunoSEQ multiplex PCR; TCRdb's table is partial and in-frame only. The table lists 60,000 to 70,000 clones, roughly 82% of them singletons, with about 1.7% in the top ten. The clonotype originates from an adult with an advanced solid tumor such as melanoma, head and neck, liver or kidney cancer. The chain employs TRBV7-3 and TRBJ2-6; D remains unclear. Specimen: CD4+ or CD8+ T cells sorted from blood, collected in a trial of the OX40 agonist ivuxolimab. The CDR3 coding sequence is TGTGCCAGCAGTCCTAGCTCTGGGGCCAACGTCCTGACTTTC. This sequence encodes CASSPSSGANVLTF.